A single sample is the source of the 30 T cell receptor beta chains below, sequenced in a study of T-cell memory formation after mild COVID-19. MiXCR, run by TCRdb on the 5' RACE reads, gives a single entry per CDR3 protein. Of some 97,000 distinct CDR3 sequences listed, 11% are singletons. The material sequenced was PBMCs or a T cell subset sorted from them (not recorded which). Receptors were obtained from a man aged 18 to 29 who had mild COVID-19 (a few samples of this study predate the infection). Cell type and time point are not known.

This clonotype was seen only a few times. This chain connects TRBV5-5 to TRBJ2-3; D might be TRBD1 or TRBD2, each matching 6 bases. V was shortened by 2 bases and J by 6 bases, with 13 bases between the two germline ends. Germline V gene sequence: CDR1 SGHKS, CDR2 YYEKEE (reference sequence). The CDR3 covers 14 residues. The CDR3, as DNA: TGTGCCAGCAGCTTTGGGGGCCGGGGGGATACGCAGTATTTT. Protein product: CASSFGGRGDTQYF.

This clonotype has more than one count but fewer than ten. The DNA of the CDR3 is TGTGCCAGCAGCCCCCGGGACCGCTCTTCCTACGAGCAGTACTTC. Translating it yields CASSPRDRSSYEQYF. The chain links TRBV7-8 to TRBJ2-7, with D possibly called TRBD1 or TRBD2 (5 bases each). Trimming stripped 5 bases from V and 1 base from J, with 15 bases between. Germline values: CDR1 SGHVS, CDR2 FQNEAQ. This CDR3 has 15 amino acids.

This clonotype was counted at least ten times. The rearrangement joins TRBV27 to TRBJ2-1; TRBD2 matches 14 bases. V lost 5 bases, J lost 6 bases, and 3 bases stayed unmatched. Germline-derived CDR1 and CDR2 are MNHEY and SMNVEV (reference sequence). The CDR3 loop spans 15 amino acids. CDR3 in amino acids: CASSAGTSGGNEQFF. CDR3 bases: TGTGCCAGCAGTGCCGGGACTAGCGGGGGCAATGAGCAGTTCTTC.

A few counts support this clonotype. The V and J genes are TRBV7-3 and TRBJ2-2; 9 bases agree with TRBD2. Germline trimming cut 6 bases from V and 1 base from J; bases unmatched to any gene: 6. The germline V gene has CDR1 SGHTA and CDR2 FQGTGA. The CDR3 is made up of 16 amino acids. DNA of the CDR3: TGTGCCAGCAGAATAAGACTAGCGGAGAACACCGGGGAGCTGTTTTTT. Amino acid sequence: CASRIRLAENTGELFF. The entire variable domain, with the rest obtained from reference TRBV7-3 and TRBJ2-2, is as follows: GAGVSQTPSNKVTEKGKYVELRCDPISGHTALYWYRQSLGQGPEFLIYFQGTGAADDSGLPNDRFFAVRPEGSVSTLKIQRTERGDSAVYLCASRIRLAENTGELFFGEGSRLTVL.

This clonotype appeared many times. The V and J genes are TRBV6-6 and TRBJ2-2; D uncertain. Trimming left V 2 bases short and J 1 base short, with 5 bases between. The CDR3 loop spans 14 amino acids. Germline V gene sequence: CDR1 MNHNY, CDR2 SVGAGI (reference sequence). The CDR3 bases are TGTGCCAGCAGTTACGGGGTGAACACCGGGGAGCTGTTTTTT. It specifies CASSYGVNTGELFF.

This clonotype has only a few counts. The V gene is TRBV5-1, the J gene TRBJ1-1; no firm D call. Looked up from germline, CDR1 is SGHRS and CDR2 is YFSETQ. V lost 2 bases and J lost 1, with 3 bases in between. The CDR3 sequence is 12 residues long. The CDR3 DNA follows: TGCGCCAGCAGCTTCAAGAACACTGAAGCTTTCTTT. This codes for CASSFKNTEAFF.

This clonotype occurred many times. The rearrangement links TRBV5-6 to TRBJ1-5; maybe TRBD1 (5 bases). The CDR3 is made up of 13 amino acids. Between the trimmed V and J ends, which lost 4 bases and 6 bases, there was a span of 11 bases. Germline V gene lookup returns CDR1 SGHDT and CDR2 YYEEEE. The CDR3 is CASSLGGVQPQHF. The DNA for the CDR3 is TGTGCCAGCAGCCTGGGGGGAGTTCAGCCCCAGCATTTT.

This clonotype was seen a few times. It may be a read error: a sequence one base away is much more abundant. The chain joins TRBV20-1 to TRBJ2-7; weak D call: TRBD2 (5 bases). The V end lost 5 bases, the J end lost 4 bases, and 18 bases lay between the germline ends. The CDR3 is 14 residues long. Germline V lookup: CDR1 DFQATT, CDR2 SNEGSKA (reference sequence). The CDR3 DNA reads TGCAGTGCTCGTAGAAGCCGGGGAGATTACGAGCAGTACGTC. Protein sequence: CSARRSRGDYEQYV.

The chain joins TRBV7-9 to TRBJ2-3; D not certain. Trimming cost V 1 base and J 5 bases, with 4 bases left between them. Germline V gene sequence: CDR1 SEHNR, CDR2 FQNEAQ (reference sequence). The CDR3 is 12 residues long. The CDR3 spells CASSLVVDTQYF. The CDR3, as DNA: TGTGCCAGCAGCTTAGTCGTAGATACGCAGTATTTT.

This clonotype has just a few counts. The rearrangement uses TRBV4-3 and TRBJ2-7; D is undetermined. CDR3 length: 13 residues. Looked up from germline, CDR1 is LGHNA and CDR2 is YSLEER. V was cut by 0 bases and J by 2 bases, with 5 bases left in between. The CDR3 reads CASSQDLAYEQYF. The CDR3 DNA reads TGCGCCAGCAGCCAAGACCTCGCCTACGAGCAGTACTTC.

This clonotype was found many times. This rearrangement joins TRBV5-1 to TRBJ2-1, with D perhaps TRBD1 (5 bases). V dropped 5 bases and J dropped 4 bases, with 10 bases sitting between them. Germline V gene lookup returns CDR1 SGHRS and CDR2 YFSETQ. CDR3 length equals 13 residues. DNA for the CDR3: TGCGCCAGCAGATCAGGGCCGTACAATGAGCAGTTCTTC. Amino acids: CASRSGPYNEQFF.

The rearrangement uses TRBV7-7 and TRBJ2-5; D gene uncertain. Germline CDR1 SSHAT, CDR2 FNYEAQ (reference sequence). CDR3 length: 12 residues. The CDR3 protein is CVRQAVQETQYF. For the CDR3, the DNA is TGTGTCAGGCAGGCCGTACAAGAGACCCAGTACTTC. The complete variable domain, with remaining parts taken from reference TRBV7-7 and TRBJ2-5, reads GAGVSQSPRYKVTKRGQDVTLRCDPISSHATLYWYQQALGQGPEFLTYFNYEAQPDKSGLPSDRFSAERPEGSISTLTIQRTEQRDSAMYRCVRQAVQETQYFGPGTRLLVL.

DNA of the CDR3: TGTGCCAGCAGCTTAGCCGGGGCTCGCCCCGGGGAGCTGTTTTTT. Its protein is CASSLAGARPGELFF. The chain couples TRBV13 to TRBJ2-2, with D perhaps assigned TRBD1 or TRBD2 (5 bases each). In germline, CDR1 is PRHDT, CDR2 FYEKMQ (reference sequence). The CDR3 has 15 amino acids. V lost 1 base to trimming and J lost 6 bases, with 12 bases between them.

This clonotype was picked up many times. The CDR3 DNA sequence: TGCAGCGTTCTGACCCAGTCCGAGCAGTACGTC. The encoded protein is CSVLTQSEQYV. The J gene is TRBJ2-7, the V gene TRBV29-1, with D unclear. CDR3 size: 11 residues. Germline CDR1 reads SQVTM; CDR2 reads ANQGSEA. Trimming stripped 5 bases from V and 6 bases from J, with 11 bases between.

A few counts support this clonotype. The chain is built from TRBV4-1 and TRBJ1-2; D is unclear. V lost 0 bases and J 3 bases, leaving 8 bases between the germline ends. Germline V gene data show CDR1 as MGHRA and CDR2 as YSYEKL. This CDR3 has 14 residues. CDR3 sequence (DNA): TGCGCCAGCAGCCAAGATCCCTCTTACTATGGCTACACCTTC. It yields the protein CASSQDPSYYGYTF.

The chain uses TRBV30 and TRBJ2-2; 7 bases are shared with TRBD2. CDR1 is GTSNPN, CDR2 SVGIG, per germline (reference sequence). V trimming: 4 bases; J trimming: 8 bases; junction bases outside the gene matches: 4. This CDR3 comprises 12 residues. CDR3 DNA sequence: TGTGCCTGGAATCGCGGGGGAGGGGAGCTGTTTTTT. This gives the protein CAWNRGGGELFF. The full variable domain, in which reference TRBV30 and TRBJ2-2 provide the parts outside the CDR3, is SQTIHQWPATLVQPVGSPLSLECTVEGTSNPNLYWYRQAAGRGLQLLFYSVGIGQISSEVPQNLSASRPQDRQFILSSKKLLLSDSGFYLCAWNRGGGELFFGEGSRLTVL.

The gene calls are TRBV7-9 and TRBJ1-3; D gene uncertain. Germline-derived CDR1 and CDR2 are SEHNR and FQNEAQ (reference sequence). Trimming took 5 bases from V and 1 from J, leaving 9 bases between them. This CDR3 is built from 14 residues. The CDR3 DNA sequence: TGTGCCAGCAGCCCAGCATTTTCTGGAAACACCATATATTTT. As protein: CASSPAFSGNTIYF.

The gene calls are TRBV6-5 and TRBJ1-2; no reliable D call. V was pared by 2 bases and J by 6 bases, with 16 bases between. The germline CDR1 and CDR2 sequences are MNHEY and SVGAGI. CDR3 length equals 15 residues. This CDR3 is CASSYGRTSGNGYTF. Written as DNA, the CDR3 is TGTGCCAGCAGTTACGGTAGGACGTCGGGGAATGGCTACACCTTC.

This clonotype occurred many times. The V and J genes are TRBV6-6 and TRBJ1-2; D may be TRBD1 (5 bases). The V end was cut by 8 bases, the J end by 4 bases, with 8 bases between. This CDR3 comprises 11 residues. Germline V gives CDR1 MNHNY, CDR2 SVGAGI (reference sequence). The CDR3 DNA reads TGTGCCAGCGGGGGAGGCTATGGCTACACCTTC. It specifies CASGGGYGYTF.

This clonotype was seen at least ten times. The rearrangement uses TRBV12-3 or TRBV12-4 and TRBJ2-1; TRBD2 matches at 8 bases. Germline trimming cut 4 bases from V and 0 bases from J; bases unmatched to any gene: 11. CDR3 length: 18 amino acids. The chain's CDR3 is CASSSRAGGYRSYNEQFF. CDR3 sequence (DNA): TGTGCCAGCAGTTCCCGGGCGGGGGGATACCGCTCCTACAATGAGCAGTTCTTC.

Ten or more counts support this clonotype. The chain carries TRBV4-1 and TRBJ2-3; 9 positions agree with TRBD2. Germline CDR1 MGHRA, CDR2 YSYEKL. The length of the CDR3 is 17 residues. V gave up 5 bases and J gave up 3 bases; unmatched junction bases: 12. CDR3 sequence (DNA): TGCGCCAGCAGCTACATCCTGGCGGGGGGGCCGACAGATACGCAGTATTTT. Protein product: CASSYILAGGPTDTQYF.

CDR3 sequence: CSVAHVAEAFF. The CDR3 coding sequence is TGCAGCGTAGCACACGTAGCTGAAGCTTTCTTT. This chain joins TRBV29-1 and TRBJ1-1; D is undetermined. V was pared by 6 bases and J by 6 bases, with 11 bases between. The CDR3 has 11 amino acids. Germline V lookup: CDR1 SQVTM, CDR2 ANQGSEA.

This clonotype was seen at least ten times. The rearrangement joins TRBV4-1 to TRBJ1-1; no clear D. CDR1 MGHRA and CDR2 YSYEKL come from the germline V gene. CDR3 length equals 14 residues. The V end lost 1 base, the J end lost 1 base, and 7 bases lay between the germline ends. CDR3 sequence: CASSQGRENTEAFF. The CDR3 region has the DNA TGCGCCAGCAGCCAAGGACGGGAGAACACTGAAGCTTTCTTT.

This clonotype was seen more than once but under ten times. The rearrangement uses TRBV5-6 and TRBJ2-1; D unclear. V lost 0 bases and J lost 4, with 11 bases in between. Germline assignment: CDR1 SGHDT and CDR2 YYEEEE. This CDR3 has 15 amino acids. The CDR3 nucleotides are TGTGCCAGCAGCTTGGTTAGTCAGGAATACAATGAGCAGTTCTTC. It yields the protein CASSLVSQEYNEQFF.

The chain combines TRBV9 with TRBJ2-1; no firm D call. Germline V CDR1 and CDR2: SGDLS, YYNGEE. Trimming left V 0 bases short and J 11 bases short, with 12 bases between. This CDR3 spans 13 amino acids. Here the CDR3 reads CASSVELGTKQFF. The CDR3 nucleotides are TGTGCCAGCAGCGTAGAGTTAGGCACGAAGCAGTTCTTC.

This clonotype was seen just once. The rearrangement links TRBV28 to TRBJ1-6; tentative D call: TRBD1 (6 bases). This CDR3 region has 12 residues. Trimming removed 7 bases from V and 9 bases from J, with 10 bases in between. The V gene's germline CDR1 is MDHEN and CDR2 SYDVKM. The CDR3 sequence: CASTPRGSPLHF. The CDR3, as DNA: TGTGCCAGCACCCCCAGGGGTTCACCCCTCCACTTT.

The chain has TRBV7-2 and TRBJ1-6; 11 bases fit TRBD1. The CDR3 covers 16 residues. Germline V gives CDR1 SGHTA, CDR2 FQGNSA. V lost 2 bases, J lost 9 bases, and 6 bases stayed unmatched. CDR3 sequence (DNA): TGTGCCAGCAGCTTATGGACAGGGGGCTCGAGTTCACCCCTCCACTTT. Amino acids: CASSLWTGGSSSPLHF.

V gene TRBV6-4 combines with J gene TRBJ2-5, with 7 bases that match TRBD1. There are 16 residues in the CDR3. Trimming cost V 6 bases and J 2 bases; bases outside gene matches: 12. CDR1 is MRHNA and CDR2 is SNTAGT in the germline V gene. CDR3 protein: CASRKGQPTKQETQYF. CDR3 DNA: TGTGCCAGCAGGAAGGGACAGCCGACAAAACAAGAGACCCAGTACTTC.

The rearrangement joins TRBV10-2 to TRBJ2-2; D remains ambiguous. The germline V gene has CDR1 WSHSY and CDR2 SAAADI. The CDR3 runs 11 residues. The germline V and J ends were trimmed by 6 bases and 11 bases, with 10 bases remaining between them. The CDR3 nucleotides read TGCGCCAGCAGGGCAGGAACCGAGCTGTTTTTT. It codes for CASRAGTELFF.

This clonotype was seen a handful of times. V is TRBV6-6 and J is TRBJ1-2, with 11 nucleotides matching TRBD1. Germline-derived CDR1 and CDR2 are MNHNY and SVGAGI (reference sequence). This CDR3 has 16 residues. Trimming removed 0 bases from V and 4 bases from J; junction bases left unmatched: 4. The CDR3 loop reads CASSYSGQGAIYGYTF. For the CDR3, the DNA is TGTGCCAGCAGTTACTCCGGACAGGGGGCTATCTATGGCTACACCTTC.